Below, 24 T cell receptor beta chains from the same sample are listed, as sequenced in a study of T-cell reconstitution after alpha-beta-depleted transplantation in children. Study-wide findings and caveats: The authors attributed T-cell counts and diversity one year after transplant mostly to newly produced T cells.

It was with unique molecular identifiers that the TCRbeta library was prepared. TCRdb passed the PCR reads through MiXCR, listing each CDR3 protein once. The profile shows about 300,000 distinct CDR3 sequences, 7.5% to 9% of them singletons. No antigen has been assigned to these receptors. The input for sequencing was peripheral blood, taken 360 days after TCRalphabeta/CD19-depleted stem cell transplant. The receptors shown here come from a female patient younger than 10 who had a stem cell transplant for Fanconi anemia, so the T cells may come from the graft donor.

This clonotype has only a few counts. The rearrangement links TRBV9 to TRBJ2-2; the match to TRBD2 covers 9 bases. The junction had 8 bases not matched to a gene; V was cut back by 7 bases and J by 4 bases. Per the germline V gene, CDR1 is SGDLS and CDR2 is YYNGEE. This CDR3 region has 15 residues. The CDR3 DNA sequence: TGTGCCAGCCAAGGGCGGGGGGGAGCCACCGGGGAGCTGTTTTTT. Protein sequence: CASQGRGGATGELFF.

This chain connects TRBV6-5 to TRBJ1-1; D unresolved. The germline V and J ends were trimmed by 0 bases and 1 base, with 9 bases remaining between them. Germline V gene sequence: CDR1 MNHEY, CDR2 SVGAGI. The CDR3 runs 15 residues. The CDR3, as DNA: TGTGCCAGCAGTTACTCCTCTTCGGGGAACACTGAAGCTTTCTTT. Its translation is CASSYSSSGNTEAFF.

This clonotype was detected ten times or more. V is TRBV2 and J is TRBJ2-7; D possibly uses TRBD1 or TRBD2 (6 bases each). The CDR3 extends over 16 amino acids. The germline gives CDR1 SNHLY, CDR2 FYNNEI. Trimming took off 6 bases at V and 0 bases at J, with 18 bases between the two ends. The CDR3 sequence: CASRLGAGTPSYEQYF. Written as DNA, the CDR3 is TGTGCCAGCAGACTGGGGGCCGGGACTCCCTCCTACGAGCAGTACTTC.

This clonotype was observed many times. J is TRBJ1-3 and V is TRBV7-2, with D perhaps matching TRBD1 (5 bases). The CDR3 sequence is 16 residues long. From germline, CDR1 is SGHTA and CDR2 FQGNSA. Trimming shortened V by 1 base and J by 3 bases, and 13 bases separated the two germline ends. The CDR3 is CASSLENPRGGNTIYF. DNA of the CDR3: TGTGCCAGCAGCTTAGAAAACCCGAGGGGTGGAAACACCATATATTTT. Together with reference TRBV7-2 and TRBJ1-3, the CDR3 gives the full variable domain: GAGVSQSPSNKVTEKGKDVELRCDPISGHTALYWYRQSLGQGLEFLIYFQGNSAPDKSGLPSDRFSAERTGGSVSTLTIQRTQQEDSAVYLCASSLENPRGGNTIYFGEGSWLTVV.

This clonotype was seen ten or more times. This chain links TRBV5-1 with TRBJ1-1, with D perhaps matching TRBD1 (6 bases). Trimming removed 1 base from V and 4 bases from J, with 8 bases in between. CDR3 length: 13 amino acids. Germline CDR1 is SGHRS and CDR2 is YFSETQ. CDR3 sequence reads: CASSLSGVTEAFF. In nucleotides, the CDR3 is TGCGCCAGCAGCTTGTCAGGGGTCACTGAAGCTTTCTTT.

This clonotype came up a few times. The V call is TRBV7-2, the J call TRBJ1-2; TRBD1 matches at 7 bases. This CDR3 is 13 amino acids long. The V segment lost 4 bases and the J segment 5 bases; nucleotides outside the gene matches: 4. In germline, CDR1 is SGHTA, CDR2 FQGNSA. CDR3 nucleotides: TGTGCCAGCAGCTCGCGCAGGGGGTATGGCTACACCTTC. It yields the protein CASSSRRGYGYTF.

This clonotype was picked up a small number of times. The gene calls are TRBV12-3 or TRBV12-4 and TRBJ2-4; TRBD1 matches at 9 bases. This CDR3 region has 16 residues. V trimming: 1 base; J trimming: 0 bases; junction bases outside the gene matches: 1. The CDR3 protein is CASSLGTGVAKNIQYF. CDR3 DNA sequence: TGTGCCAGCAGTTTAGGGACAGGGGTAGCCAAAAACATTCAGTACTTC.

This clonotype was found many times. The J gene is TRBJ2-7, the V gene TRBV29-1; tentatively, D is TRBD1 or TRBD2 (7 bases each). V was trimmed by 4 bases and J by 2 bases, leaving 15 bases between them. Germline V CDR1 and CDR2: SQVTM, ANQGSEA. This CDR3 is 14 amino acids long. The CDR3 spells CSVVGRGGPYEQYF. In nucleotides, the CDR3 is TGCAGCGTTGTTGGCAGGGGGGGCCCCTACGAGCAGTACTTC.

This rearrangement joins TRBV7-6 to TRBJ2-2, with D perhaps matching TRBD1 (5 bases). CDR1 is SGHVS, CDR2 FNYEAQ, per germline. Between the trimmed V and J ends, which lost 4 bases and 4 bases, there was a span of 10 bases. The CDR3 contains 14 residues. CDR3 in amino acids: CASSSPGFTGELFF. In DNA form, the CDR3 reads TGTGCCAGCAGCTCGCCAGGGTTCACCGGGGAGCTGTTTTTT.

The rearrangement links TRBV4-3 to TRBJ1-4; D perhaps matches TRBD1 (6 bases). This CDR3 is 15 amino acids long. Germline CDR1 is LGHNA and CDR2 is YSLEER. V lost 0 bases, J lost 8 bases, and 13 bases lay in between. The DNA of the CDR3 is TGCGCCAGCAGCCAAGATGGGGCAGGGGAGGAAAAACTGTTTTTT. It specifies CASSQDGAGEEKLFF.

The gene calls are TRBV20-1 and TRBJ2-7; TRBD2 agrees at 8 bases. Germline loops: CDR1 DFQATT, CDR2 SNEGSKA (reference sequence). This CDR3 has 17 residues. Trimming took 1 base from V and 3 from J; bases not matched to a gene: 14. The CDR3 DNA reads as TGCAGTGCTAGAGGTTGGCTAGCGGGTTCCCGAGGCTACGAGCAGTACTTC. Encoded protein: CSARGWLAGSRGYEQYF.

This clonotype was seen at least ten times. This rearrangement joins TRBV20-1 to TRBJ2-3, with 9 nucleotides matching TRBD2. From germline, CDR1 is DFQATT and CDR2 SNEGSKA (reference sequence). Trimming removed 0 bases from V and 2 bases from J; junction bases left unmatched: 3. There are 15 residues in the CDR3. CDR3: CSARDASGNTDTQYF. The DNA of the CDR3 is TGCAGTGCTAGAGATGCTAGCGGGAACACAGATACGCAGTATTTT.

This clonotype was found many times. This sequence joins TRBV12-3 or TRBV12-4 and TRBJ1-1, with 9 bases aligning to TRBD1. CDR3 length: 14 residues. The V gene end was trimmed by 6 bases and the J gene end by 3 bases; junction bases not matched to a gene: 5. The CDR3: CASRRTGEYTEAFF. The CDR3 nucleotides are TGTGCCAGCAGGAGGACAGGGGAGTACACTGAAGCTTTCTTT.

The CDR3 region has the DNA TGTGCCAGCAGCCAAGAGGCGACCCGGCGTAGGGGCGGGGAGCTGTTTTTT. Protein sequence: CASSQEATRRRGGELFF. V and J are TRBV3-1 and TRBJ2-2; a possible D gene is TRBD1 (5 bases). Trimming stripped 0 bases from V and 7 bases from J, with 18 bases between. The CDR3 has 17 amino acids. Germline V lookup: CDR1 LGHDT, CDR2 YNNKEL (reference sequence).

This clonotype was seen ten or more times. The chain joins TRBV29-1 to TRBJ1-2, with D maybe TRBD1 (6 bases). Germline CDR1 SQVTM, CDR2 ANQGSEA. V was clipped by 2 bases and J by 10 bases, with 11 bases between them. This CDR3 is built from 11 residues. The CDR3 DNA follows: TGCAGCGTTGAATACAGGGCCTTCTACACCTTC. It yields the protein CSVEYRAFYTF.

At least ten counts were recorded for this clonotype. In DNA form, the CDR3 reads TGTGCCATCAGTGAGATTACCTACGAGCAGTACTTC. Protein product: CAISEITYEQYF. V is TRBV10-3 and J is TRBJ2-7; D remains ambiguous. Looked up from germline, CDR1 is ENHRY and CDR2 is SYGVKD. This CDR3 has 12 amino acids. V lost 2 bases and J lost 2, with 4 bases in between.

The sample holds many counts of this clonotype. The V gene is TRBV7-2, the J gene TRBJ2-1, with a weak D call TRBD2 (7 bases). Germline CDR1 is SGHTA and CDR2 is FQGNSA. The CDR3 is 15 residues long. Trimming took 1 base from V and 9 from J, leaving 16 bases between them. CDR3 sequence: CASSLVEGGPVEQFF. CDR3 nucleotides: TGTGCCAGCAGCTTAGTTGAGGGGGGGCCGGTTGAGCAGTTCTTC.

This clonotype was seen a few times. The chain couples TRBV7-9 to TRBJ2-5, with D unresolved. The CDR3 has 15 residues. Germline loops: CDR1 SEHNR, CDR2 FQNEAQ (reference sequence). Trimming took 3 bases from V and 7 from J, leaving 18 bases between them. The CDR3 region has the DNA TGTGCCAGCAGCTTTGGGCCAGCCGGAGTCGTGACCCAGTACTTC. This gives the protein CASSFGPAGVVTQYF.

The J gene is TRBJ2-7, the V gene TRBV7-2; D may be TRBD2 (6 bases). This CDR3 has 14 amino acids. The V gene's germline CDR1 is SGHTA and CDR2 FQGNSA. V was pared by 5 bases and J by 3 bases, with 14 bases between. DNA of the CDR3: TGTGCCAGCAGCGCACCGGGACTGGACTACGAGCAGTACTTC. Protein: CASSAPGLDYEQYF.

This clonotype has a count of ten or more. This chain links TRBV12-3 or TRBV12-4 with TRBJ1-1; D is ambiguous. V was pared by 7 bases and J by 5 bases, with 20 bases between. CDR3 length: 15 amino acids. The CDR3 DNA reads as TGTGCCAGCACTTTTGGGCCAGCTACAAGAACTGAAGCTTTCTTT. Translating it yields CASTFGPATRTEAFF.

This clonotype was detected many times. It is unclear where the CDR3 begins or ends on the DNA, so no DNA is shown, and the CDR3 is as TCRdb lists it. The chain links TRBV5-6 to TRBJ2-7; TRBD2 reflects the table's D call only, with no check against the DNA. 15 amino acids form the CDR3, both terminal residues included. CDR1 SGHDT and CDR2 YYEEEE come from the germline V gene. CDR3 amino acids: CASSFGSGGSYEQYF.

This clonotype occurred many times. The J gene is TRBJ2-1, the V gene TRBV5-1, with no clear D. Germline lookup yields CDR1 SGHRS and CDR2 YFSETQ. V dropped 5 bases and J dropped 3 bases, with 9 bases sitting between them. The CDR3 runs 13 residues. CDR3: CASSFSNYNEQFF. The DNA for the CDR3 is TGCGCCAGCAGTTTTTCCAACTACAATGAGCAGTTCTTC. Variable domain in full (rest from reference TRBV5-1 and TRBJ2-1): KAGVTQTPRYLIKTRGQQVTLSCSPISGHRSVSWYQQTPGQGLQFLFEYFSETQRNKGNFPGRFSGRQFSNSRSEMNVSTLELGDSALYLCASSFSNYNEQFFGPGTRLTVL.

This clonotype was seen a few times. This chain joins TRBV4-3 and TRBJ2-3; 7 nucleotides match TRBD2. V gave up 1 base and J gave up 5 bases; unmatched junction bases: 6. The CDR3 length is 15 residues. Germline assignment: CDR1 LGHNA and CDR2 YSLEER. CDR3 protein: CASSQARLAGDTQYF. In DNA, the CDR3 is TGCGCCAGCAGCCAAGCCCGACTAGCTGGAGATACGCAGTATTTT.

The gene calls are TRBV4-2 and TRBJ2-7; D unresolved. The germline V and J ends were trimmed by 3 bases and 1 base, with 10 bases remaining between them. The CDR3 consists of 14 residues. The germline CDR1 and CDR2 sequences are LGHNA and YNFKEQ. In DNA, the CDR3 is TGTGCCAGCAGCCACGCCGGTTCGTCCTACGAGCAGTACTTC. It is translated as CASSHAGSSYEQYF.